Described below is a single TCR beta chain sequence and its context. The antigen is unknown. V shed 4 bases and J shed 0 bases, with 16 bases lying between them. The germline gives CDR1 SEHNR, CDR2 FQNEAQ (reference sequence). CDR3 length equals 18 residues. TCRdb re-derived calls from the reads in MiXCR, one entry per CDR3 protein. The sample contains some 700,000 distinct CDR3 sequences, around 31% of which appear only once. This specimen belongs to a study of T cell repertoires in cytomegalovirus infection. Study-wide context: The public TCR beta signatures pointed to both CMV infection and matching HLA type.

The sequence was obtained from a human donor in good health (CMV status not recorded). Some clones in this sample may be carry-over from other donors' samples. The V and J genes are TRBV7-9 and TRBJ1-6; possible D gene TRBD1, 6 bases. The material was cultured PBMCs, obtained from culture after CMV antigen stimulation. CDR3 protein: CASSSHRQASSYNSPLHF. For the CDR3, the DNA is TGTGCCAGCAGCTCCCATCGACAGGCGAGCTCCTATAATTCACCCCTCCACTTT.